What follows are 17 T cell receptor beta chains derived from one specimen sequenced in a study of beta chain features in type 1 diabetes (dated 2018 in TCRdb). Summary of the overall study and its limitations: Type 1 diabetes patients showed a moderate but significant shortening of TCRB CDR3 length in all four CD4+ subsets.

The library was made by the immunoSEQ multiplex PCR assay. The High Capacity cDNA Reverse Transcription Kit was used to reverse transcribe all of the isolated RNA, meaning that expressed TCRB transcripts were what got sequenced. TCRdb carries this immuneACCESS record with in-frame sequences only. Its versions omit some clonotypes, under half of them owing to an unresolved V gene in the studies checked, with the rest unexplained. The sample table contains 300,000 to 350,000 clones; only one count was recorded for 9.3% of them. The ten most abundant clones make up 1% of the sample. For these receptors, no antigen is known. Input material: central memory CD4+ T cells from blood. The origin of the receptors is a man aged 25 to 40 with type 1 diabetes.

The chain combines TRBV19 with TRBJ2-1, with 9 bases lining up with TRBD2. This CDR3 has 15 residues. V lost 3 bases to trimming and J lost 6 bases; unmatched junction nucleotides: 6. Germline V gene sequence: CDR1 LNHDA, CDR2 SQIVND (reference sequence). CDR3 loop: CASSMRAGGLNEQFF. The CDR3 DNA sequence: TGTGCCAGTAGTATGCGCGCGGGGGGGCTCAATGAGCAGTTCTTC.

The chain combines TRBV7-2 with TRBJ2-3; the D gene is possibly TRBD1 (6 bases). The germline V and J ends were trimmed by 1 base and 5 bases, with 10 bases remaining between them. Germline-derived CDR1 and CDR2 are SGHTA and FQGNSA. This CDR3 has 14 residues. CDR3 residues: CASSLGGPVDTQYF. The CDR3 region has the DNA TGTGCCAGCAGCTTAGGGGGGCCTGTAGATACGCAGTATTTT.

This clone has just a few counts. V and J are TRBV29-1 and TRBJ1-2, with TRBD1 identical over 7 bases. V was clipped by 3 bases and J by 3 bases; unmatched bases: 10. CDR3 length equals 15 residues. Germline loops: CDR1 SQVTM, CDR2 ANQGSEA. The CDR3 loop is CSVDLTLGQDYGYTF. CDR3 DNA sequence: TGCAGCGTTGATTTAACTCTAGGACAGGACTATGGCTACACCTTC.

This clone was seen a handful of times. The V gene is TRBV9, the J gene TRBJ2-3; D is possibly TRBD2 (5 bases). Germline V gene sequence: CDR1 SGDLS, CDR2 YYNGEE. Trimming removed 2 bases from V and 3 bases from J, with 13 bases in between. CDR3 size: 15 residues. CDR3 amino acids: CASSVYGGETDTQYF. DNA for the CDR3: TGTGCCAGCAGCGTTTACGGAGGAGAGACAGATACGCAGTATTTT.

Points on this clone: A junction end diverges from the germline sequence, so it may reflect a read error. The CDR3, as DNA: TGTGCCATCAGTGGGGAGGCAGATAATTCACCCCTCCACTTT. Translating gives CAISGEADNSPLHF. The rearrangement links TRBV6-1 to TRBJ1-6; D not resolved. Germline CDR1 and CDR2: MNHNS and SASEGT. The CDR3 length is 14 residues.

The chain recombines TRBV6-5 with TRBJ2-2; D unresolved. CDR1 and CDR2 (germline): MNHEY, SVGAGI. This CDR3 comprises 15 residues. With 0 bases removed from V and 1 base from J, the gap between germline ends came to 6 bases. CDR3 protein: CASSYSPGNTGELFF. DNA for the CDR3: TGTGCCAGCAGTTACTCGCCAGGGAACACCGGGGAGCTGTTTTTT.

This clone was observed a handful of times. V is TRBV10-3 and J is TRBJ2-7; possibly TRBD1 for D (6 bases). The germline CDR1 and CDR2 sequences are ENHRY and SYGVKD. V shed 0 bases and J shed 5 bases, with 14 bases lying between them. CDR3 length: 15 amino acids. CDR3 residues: CAISESRYRVDEQYF. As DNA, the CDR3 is TGTGCCATCAGTGAGTCGAGGTACAGGGTCGACGAGCAGTACTTC.

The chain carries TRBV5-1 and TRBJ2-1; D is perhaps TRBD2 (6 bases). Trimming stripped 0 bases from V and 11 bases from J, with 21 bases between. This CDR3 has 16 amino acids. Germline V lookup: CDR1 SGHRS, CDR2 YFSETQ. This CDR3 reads CASSLEVGTLNTQQFF. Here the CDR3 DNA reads TGCGCCAGCAGCTTGGAAGTGGGGACTCTCAATACTCAGCAGTTCTTC.

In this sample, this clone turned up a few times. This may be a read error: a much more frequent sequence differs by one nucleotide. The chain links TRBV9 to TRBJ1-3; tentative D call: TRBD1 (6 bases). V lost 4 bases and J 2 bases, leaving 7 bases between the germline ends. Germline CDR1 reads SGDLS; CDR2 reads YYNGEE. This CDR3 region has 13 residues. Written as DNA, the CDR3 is TGTGCCAGCAGCACAGGGACTGGAAACACCATATATTTT. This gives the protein CASSTGTGNTIYF.

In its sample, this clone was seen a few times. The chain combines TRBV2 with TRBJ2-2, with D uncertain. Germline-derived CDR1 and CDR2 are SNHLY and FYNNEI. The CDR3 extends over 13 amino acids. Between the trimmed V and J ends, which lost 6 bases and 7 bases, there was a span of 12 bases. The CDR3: CASRATEIGELFF. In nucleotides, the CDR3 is TGTGCCAGCAGGGCGACGGAGATCGGGGAGCTGTTTTTT. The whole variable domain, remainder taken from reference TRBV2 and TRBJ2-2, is EPEVTQTPSHQVTQMGQEVILRCVPISNHLYFYWYRQILGQKVEFLVSFYNNEISEKSEIFDDQFSVERPDGSNFTLKIRSTKLEDSAMYFCASRATEIGELFFGEGSRLTVL.

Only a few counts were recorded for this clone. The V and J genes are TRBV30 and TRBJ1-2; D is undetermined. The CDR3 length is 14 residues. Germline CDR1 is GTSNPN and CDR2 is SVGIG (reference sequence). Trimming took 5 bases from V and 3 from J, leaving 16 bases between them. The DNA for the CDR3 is TGTGCCTGGGGGGAAGAGGGCAAGGACTATGGCTACACCTTC. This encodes CAWGEEGKDYGYTF. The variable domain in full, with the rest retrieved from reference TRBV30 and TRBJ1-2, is SQTIHQWPATLVQPVGSPLSLECTVEGTSNPNLYWYRQAAGRGLQLLFYSVGIGQISSEVPQNLSASRPQDRQFILSSKKLLLSDSGFYLCAWGEEGKDYGYTFGSGTRLTVV.

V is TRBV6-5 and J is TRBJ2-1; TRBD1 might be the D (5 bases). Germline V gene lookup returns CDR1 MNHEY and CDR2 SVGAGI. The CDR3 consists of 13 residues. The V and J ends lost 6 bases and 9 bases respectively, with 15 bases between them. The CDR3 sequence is CASSLGRQGEQFF. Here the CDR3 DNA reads TGTGCCAGCAGCCTTGGTAGGCAGGGTGAGCAGTTCTTC.

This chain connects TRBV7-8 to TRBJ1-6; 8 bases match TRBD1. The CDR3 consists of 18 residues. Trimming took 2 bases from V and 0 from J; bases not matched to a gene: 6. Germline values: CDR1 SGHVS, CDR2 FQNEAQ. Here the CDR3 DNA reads TGTGCCAGCAGCTTATCGGGACAGGCCAGCTCCTATAATTCACCCCTCCACTTT. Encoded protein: CASSLSGQASSYNSPLHF.

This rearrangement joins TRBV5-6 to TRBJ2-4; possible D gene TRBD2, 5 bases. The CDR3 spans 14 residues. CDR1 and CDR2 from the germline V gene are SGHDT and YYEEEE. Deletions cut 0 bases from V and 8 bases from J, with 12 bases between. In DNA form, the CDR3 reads TGTGCCAGCAGCTTGGATTTAGGGAGAGACATTCAGTACTTC. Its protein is CASSLDLGRDIQYF.

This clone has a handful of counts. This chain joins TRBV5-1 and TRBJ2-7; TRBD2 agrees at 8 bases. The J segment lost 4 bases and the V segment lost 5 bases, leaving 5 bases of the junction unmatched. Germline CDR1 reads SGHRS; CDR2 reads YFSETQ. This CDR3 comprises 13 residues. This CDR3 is CASSYGGDYEQYF. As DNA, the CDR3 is TGCGCCAGCAGTTACGGGGGGGATTACGAGCAGTACTTC.

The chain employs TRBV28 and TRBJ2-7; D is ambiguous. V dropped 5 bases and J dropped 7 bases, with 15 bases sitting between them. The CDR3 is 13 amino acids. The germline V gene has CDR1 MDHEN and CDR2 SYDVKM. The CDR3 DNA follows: TGTGCCAGCAGTACAACACCCCTACGAGAGCAGTACTTC. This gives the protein CASSTTPLREQYF.

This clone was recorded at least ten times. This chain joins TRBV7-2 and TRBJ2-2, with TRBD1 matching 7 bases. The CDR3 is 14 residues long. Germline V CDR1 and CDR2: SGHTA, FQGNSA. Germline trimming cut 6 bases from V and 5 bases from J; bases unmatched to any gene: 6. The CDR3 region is CASRRTGATGELFF. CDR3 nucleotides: TGTGCCAGCAGGCGAACAGGGGCTACCGGGGAGCTGTTTTTT.